These 21 T cell receptor beta chains share one sample of origin, sequenced in a study of T cell responses to AZD1222 COVID-19 vaccine. The assay was immunoSEQ multiplex PCR, and TCRdb's table has in-frame clones only and misses some. Here the sample spans some 88,000 clones, 92% being singletons. The sequencing used peripheral blood, collected on day 0 of AZD1222 vaccination. Receptors originate from an adult in good health.

The chain has TRBV7-2 and TRBJ2-2, with 8 bases matching TRBD2. With 1 base clipped from V and 4 bases from J, the junction kept 8 bases outside the gene matches. Per the germline V gene, CDR1 is SGHTA and CDR2 is FQGNSA. The CDR3 spans 17 residues. The CDR3 sequence: CASSLGGSGMVTGELFF. DNA for the CDR3: TGTGCCAGCAGCTTAGGCGGTAGCGGGATGGTCACCGGGGAGCTGTTTTTT.

This sequence joins TRBV6-5 and TRBJ2-7; TRBD1 matches at 9 bases. CDR1 is MNHEY and CDR2 is SVGAGI in the germline V gene. The CDR3 contains 12 residues. V was pared by 11 bases and J by 1 base, with 3 bases of the junction left unmatched. CDR3 sequence (DNA): TGTGCCTGCGGGACAGGGTCCTACGAGCAGTACTTC. It yields the protein CACGTGSYEQYF.

Remarks on this clone: At the DNA level, this CDR3 is encoded by other sequences in the same sample as well. The rearrangement uses TRBV6-5 and TRBJ2-1; D might be TRBD1 or TRBD2, each matching 6 bases. The length of the CDR3 is 16 residues. Germline CDR1 is MNHEY and CDR2 is SVGAGI. V was cut by 0 bases and J by 2 bases, with 11 bases left in between. CDR3 DNA: TGTGCCAGCAGTTACTCGTGGAGGGGGACCTACAATGAGCAGTTCTTC. It encodes CASSYSWRGTYNEQFF.

The chain employs TRBV19 and TRBJ2-3; a possible D gene is TRBD2 (6 bases). Trimming removed 4 bases at V and 4 bases at J, with 15 bases between. This CDR3 spans 15 amino acids. Germline CDR1 is LNHDA and CDR2 is SQIVND (reference sequence). In DNA form, the CDR3 reads TGTGCCAGTAGTACCTCGACTAGTTCGGCAGATACGCAGTATTTT. It is translated as CASSTSTSSADTQYF.

DNA of the CDR3: TGTGCCAGCAGCCTTAGGGGTCGGGGAAGGGTCGAAAAACTGTTTTTT. Encoded protein: CASSLRGRGRVEKLFF. This chain joins TRBV7-9 and TRBJ1-4, with D perhaps TRBD1 (5 bases). Germline CDR1 and CDR2: SEHNR and FQNEAQ (reference sequence). The CDR3 sequence is 16 residues long. V gave up 5 bases and J gave up 8 bases, with 21 bases separating them.

This CDR3 is CASSLDRGRVGGNVKQFF. The CDR3 DNA is TGTGCCAGCAGCTTAGATCGAGGCAGGGTGGGGGGCAATGTCAAGCAGTTCTTC. The rearrangement uses TRBV7-9 and TRBJ2-1, with D possibly being TRBD1 or TRBD2 (6 bases each). Per the germline V gene, CDR1 is SEHNR and CDR2 is FQNEAQ (reference sequence). Deletions cut 1 base from V and 11 bases from J, with 27 bases between. This CDR3 is 18 amino acids long.

This chain uses TRBV27 with TRBJ2-2, with D perhaps assigned TRBD1 or TRBD2 (5 bases each). With 3 bases removed from V and 3 bases from J, the gap between germline ends came to 14 bases. The CDR3 is 16 residues long. In germline, CDR1 is MNHEY, CDR2 SMNVEV (reference sequence). CDR3 sequence (DNA): TGTGCCAGCAGTTTGCAGGGAGAATTATACACCGGGGAGCTGTTTTTT. It encodes CASSLQGELYTGELFF.

The V gene is TRBV2, the J gene TRBJ2-7, with 14 bases that match TRBD2. Germline V lookup: CDR1 SNHLY, CDR2 FYNNEI. V gave up 6 bases and J gave up 3 bases; unmatched junction bases: 7. The CDR3 has 16 amino acids. The CDR3 bases are TGTGCCAGCAGAGAGGGCGGGACTAGCGGGAGCTACGAGCAGTACTTC. Its protein product is CASREGGTSGSYEQYF.

The J gene is TRBJ2-7, the V gene TRBV28, with D unclear. This CDR3 is 11 amino acids long. CDR1 and CDR2 (germline): MDHEN, SYDVKM. Trimming removed 8 bases at V and 2 bases at J, with 7 bases between. The CDR3: CASGVAYEQYF. In DNA, the CDR3 is TGTGCCAGCGGCGTCGCCTACGAGCAGTACTTC.

The J gene is TRBJ1-5, the V gene TRBV6-2 or TRBV6-3; the D gene is possibly TRBD1 (5 bases). The CDR3 sequence is 16 residues long. V was clipped by 5 bases and J by 4 bases, with 18 bases between them. The germline V gene encodes CDR1 MNHEY and CDR2 SVGEGT. CDR3 nucleotide sequence: TGTGCCAGCAGTCGGACCGGCCAGGGTTCGAATCAGCCCCAGCATTTT. This translates into CASSRTGQGSNQPQHF.

The chain combines TRBV12-5 with TRBJ2-3; 7 bases map to TRBD1. The CDR3 covers 19 residues. In germline, CDR1 is LGHNT, CDR2 FRNRAP. Trimming cost V 0 bases and J 1 base; bases outside gene matches: 13. In DNA, the CDR3 is TGTGCTAGTGGTTTGGTATTGTCCCACGGACAGGACGGCACAGATACGCAGTATTTT. Translation: CASGLVLSHGQDGTDTQYF.

Here the CDR3 reads CASRLDLNIQYF. For the CDR3, the DNA is TGTGCCAGCAGACTGGACCTAAACATTCAGTACTTC. This rearrangement joins TRBV2 to TRBJ2-4; unclear D gene. V dropped 6 bases and J dropped 6 bases, with 9 bases sitting between them. Germline V gene sequence: CDR1 SNHLY, CDR2 FYNNEI. This CDR3 contains 12 residues.

The chain links TRBV6-2 or TRBV6-3 to TRBJ1-6; weak D call: TRBD1 (6 bases). Germline CDR1 and CDR2: MNHEY and SVGEGT. The CDR3 is made up of 15 amino acids. V was clipped by 2 bases and J by 5 bases, with 10 bases between them. The CDR3 DNA follows: TGTGCCAGCAGTTACCCGGGACAAAATAATTCACCCCTCCACTTT. It is translated as CASSYPGQNNSPLHF.

The V and J genes are TRBV5-6 and TRBJ1-1, with D possibly TRBD1 on 6 matching bases. With 7 bases removed from V and 6 bases from J, the gap between germline ends came to 10 bases. Germline V gene data show CDR1 as SGHDT and CDR2 as YYEEEE. CDR3 length equals 11 residues. CDR3 loop: CASGRGPEAFF. Here the CDR3 DNA reads TGTGCCAGCGGCAGGGGACCTGAAGCTTTCTTT.

In the case of this clone: Since no conserved phenylalanine or tryptophan closes the CDR3, a read error is the likely cause. The DNA is left out, because the CDR3 cannot be placed on it with certainty; the CDR3 is given as TCRdb lists it. The V gene is TRBV27, the J gene TRBJ1-1; the table calls TRBD1, which could not be checked here. Germline CDR1 and CDR2: MNHEY and SMNVEV (reference sequence). The length of the CDR3 is 9 amino acids, counting both ends. The CDR3 spells CASNNRDRL.

This chain connects TRBV28 to TRBJ2-7, with TRBD1 matching over 7 bases. V dropped 6 bases and J dropped 9; count of bases not matched to a gene: 11. The germline V gene has CDR1 MDHEN and CDR2 SYDVKM. This CDR3 region has 13 residues. CDR3 amino acids: CASSSTAPGGQYF. CDR3 nucleotide sequence: TGTGCCAGCAGCTCGACAGCCCCAGGGGGGCAGTACTTC.

The chain joins TRBV5-1 to TRBJ1-6, with TRBD1 matching 7 bases. The V gene end was trimmed by 5 bases and the J gene end by 5 bases; junction bases not matched to a gene: 7. Germline CDR1 is SGHRS and CDR2 is YFSETQ. The CDR3 length is 15 residues. The CDR3 loop reads CASSYRGLDNSPLHF. The DNA for the CDR3 is TGCGCCAGCAGTTATAGGGGGCTCGATAATTCACCCCTCCACTTT.

The chain combines TRBV27 with TRBJ2-5; D might be TRBD1 (6 bases). V was shortened by 6 bases and J by 5 bases, with 13 bases between the two germline ends. Looked up from germline, CDR1 is MNHEY and CDR2 is SMNVEV (reference sequence). The CDR3 extends over 13 amino acids. The chain's CDR3 is CASSTGLWETQYF. The CDR3 bases are TGTGCCAGCAGCACAGGGTTATGGGAGACCCAGTACTTC.

The chain links TRBV14 to TRBJ1-6; 7 bases align to TRBD1. V lost 4 bases and J lost 9; bases outside the gene matches: 6. The CDR3 has 14 amino acids. Germline CDR1 is SGHDN and CDR2 is FVKESK. The CDR3 here is CASSPSGGFSPLHF. For the CDR3, the DNA is TGTGCCAGCAGCCCCTCAGGGGGTTTTTCACCCCTCCACTTT.

This clone was seen just once. The chain combines TRBV7-8 with TRBJ1-2, with D possibly TRBD1 on 6 matching bases. CDR3 size: 12 residues. From germline, CDR1 is SGHVS and CDR2 FQNEAQ. Trimming took off 5 bases at V and 5 bases at J, with 9 bases between the two ends. The CDR3, as DNA: TGTGCCAGCAGCCGAACAGGGTATGGCTACACCTTC. Its protein is CASSRTGYGYTF.

V is TRBV27 and J is TRBJ1-1; D call uncertain. Germline CDR1 and CDR2: MNHEY and SMNVEV (reference sequence). With 4 bases removed from V and 2 bases from J, the gap between germline ends came to 8 bases. This CDR3 contains 13 residues. CDR3 protein: CASSWGGNTEAFF. In DNA form, the CDR3 reads TGTGCCAGCAGTTGGGGTGGAAACACTGAAGCTTTCTTT.